This T cell receptor (beta chain) was observed in a study of blood T cell repertoires in COVID-19. Study details: The United States, Italy and Spain provided the acute and convalescent COVID-19 samples. Sources were T cells, B-cell-depleted T cells, or PBMCs; the material itself was cDNA or gDNA.

CDR3 size: 14 residues. With 6 bases removed from V and 5 bases from J, the gap between germline ends came to 14 bases. CDR1 and CDR2 from the germline V gene are MNHNY and SVGAGI (reference sequence). Original processing notes: Reference gene primer amplification in the assay estimated nucleated cell counts. The protocol was immunoSEQ multiplex PCR, while the TCRdb copy is restricted to in-frame clones and leaves out a portion. The V and J calls and clone size were taken over from that table, and D and trimming were inferred from the DNA. The table shows about 150,000 clones, with 75% to 85% occurring only once.

The chain has TRBV6-6 and TRBJ1-5; weak D call: TRBD1 (6 bases). The specimen was peripheral blood. This TCR was sampled from a woman between 50 and 59 years old with acute or convalescent COVID-19. CDR3 amino acids: CASRSYRAHQPQHF. DNA of the CDR3: TGTGCCAGCAGAAGTTACAGGGCCCATCAGCCCCAGCATTTT.